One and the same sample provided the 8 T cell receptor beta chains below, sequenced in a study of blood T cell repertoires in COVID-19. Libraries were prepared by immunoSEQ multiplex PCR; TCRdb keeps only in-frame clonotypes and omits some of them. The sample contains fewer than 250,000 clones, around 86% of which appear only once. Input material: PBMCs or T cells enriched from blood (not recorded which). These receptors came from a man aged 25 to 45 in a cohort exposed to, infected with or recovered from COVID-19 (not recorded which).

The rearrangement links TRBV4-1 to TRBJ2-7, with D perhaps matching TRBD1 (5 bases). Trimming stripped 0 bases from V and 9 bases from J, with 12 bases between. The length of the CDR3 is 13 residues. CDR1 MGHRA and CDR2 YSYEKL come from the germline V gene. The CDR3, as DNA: TGCGCCAGCAGCCAAGAGGGGTTGGGGCGGCAGTACTTC. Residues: CASSQEGLGRQYF.

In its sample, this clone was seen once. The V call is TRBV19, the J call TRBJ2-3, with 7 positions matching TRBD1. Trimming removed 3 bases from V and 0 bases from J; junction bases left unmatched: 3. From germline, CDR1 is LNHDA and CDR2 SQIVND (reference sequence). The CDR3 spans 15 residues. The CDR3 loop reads CASSMGDSSTDTQYF. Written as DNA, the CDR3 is TGTGCCAGTAGTATGGGGGACAGCAGCACAGATACGCAGTATTTT.

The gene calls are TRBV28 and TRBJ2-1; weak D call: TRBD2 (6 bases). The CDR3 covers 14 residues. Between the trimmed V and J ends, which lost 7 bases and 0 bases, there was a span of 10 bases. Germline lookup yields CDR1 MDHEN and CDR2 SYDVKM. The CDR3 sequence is CASTSVGSYNEQFF. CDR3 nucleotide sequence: TGTGCCAGCACTAGCGTAGGCTCCTACAATGAGCAGTTCTTC.

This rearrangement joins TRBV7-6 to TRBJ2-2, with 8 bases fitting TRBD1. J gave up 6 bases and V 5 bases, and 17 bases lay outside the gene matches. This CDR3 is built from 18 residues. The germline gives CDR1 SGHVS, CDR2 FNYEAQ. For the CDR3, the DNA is TGTGCCAGCAGCCAAAGGGGACAGGCGGCGGGAAAAGCCGGGGAGCTGTTTTTT. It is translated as CASSQRGQAAGKAGELFF.

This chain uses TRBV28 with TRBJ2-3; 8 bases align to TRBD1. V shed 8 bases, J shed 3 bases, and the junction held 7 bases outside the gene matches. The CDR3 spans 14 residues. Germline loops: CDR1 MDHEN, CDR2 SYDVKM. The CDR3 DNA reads TGTGCCAGCCTCTTGGACAGGGCAACAGATACGCAGTATTTT. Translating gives CASLLDRATDTQYF.

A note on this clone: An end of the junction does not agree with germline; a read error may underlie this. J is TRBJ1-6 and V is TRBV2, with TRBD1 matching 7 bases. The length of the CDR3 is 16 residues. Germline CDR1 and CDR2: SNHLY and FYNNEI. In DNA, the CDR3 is TGTGCCAGCAGCGAAGACAGGGTGGGAGCCAATTCACCCCTCCACTTT. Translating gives CASSEDRVGANSPLHF.

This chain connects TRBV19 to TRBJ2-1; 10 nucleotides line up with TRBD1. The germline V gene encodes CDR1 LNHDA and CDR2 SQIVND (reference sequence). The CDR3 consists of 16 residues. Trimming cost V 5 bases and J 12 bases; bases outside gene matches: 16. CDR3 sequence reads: CASSGPGQGTPKRQFF. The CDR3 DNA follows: TGTGCCAGTAGTGGGCCGGGACAGGGGACCCCCAAACGGCAGTTCTTC.

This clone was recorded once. The CDR3 reads CASSLEPGLIYEQYF. The CDR3 region has the DNA TGTGCCAGCAGCTTGGAACCGGGACTAATCTACGAGCAGTACTTC. The V and J genes are TRBV7-2 and TRBJ2-7, with 7 nucleotides matching TRBD2. V trimming: 3 bases; J trimming: 3 bases; junction bases outside the gene matches: 8. The CDR3 is 15 amino acids. Germline V gene data show CDR1 as SGHTA and CDR2 as FQGNSA.